The present T cell receptor (beta chain) was sequenced within a study of CD8+ T cells in alopecia areata listed by TCRdb under 2018. For the wider study: Treated patients were enrolled in an open-label pilot trial of oral tofacitinib at 5 to 10 mg twice daily for moderate-to-severe alopecia areata. Tofacitinib was given for 6 to 18 months, followed by 6 months of follow-up off drug to assess delayed response and recurrence. The SALT score, which quantifies the percentage of affected scalp surface area, was used to measure disease severity in treated patients. The study used high-throughput TCRbeta sequencing to examine T cell clonal expansion in alopecia areata, in both the C3H/HeJ mouse model and human patients. In humans, TCRbeta sequencing was performed on scalp tissue and on sorted CD4+ and CD8+ peripheral blood T cells from healthy controls and from patients with patchy or totalis/universalis alopecia areata. Biopsies were taken from tofacitinib-treated patients at baseline and again at 4 and 24 weeks into treatment, and several of those patients also had a later scalp biopsy. Clonality in the scalp was compared among normal scalp (n=4), patchy alopecia areata scalp (n=8), and alopecia totalis/universalis scalp (n=8). RNA was obtained with the PAXgene miRNA kit for fixed scalp, the miRNeasy kit for PBMCs, and the RNeasy kit for mouse skin. Amplification of TCRbeta CDR3 regions was done by immunoSEQ multiplex PCR using 35 Vbeta forward primers and 13 Jbeta reverse primers.

The library was obtained by the immunoSEQ multiplex PCR assay. RNA was extracted from all samples and reverse transcribed into cDNA, which served as template for TCR sequencing. SuperScript III was used to make first-strand cDNA, primed with a 2:1 mix of oligo-dT and random hexamers. A synthetic immune receptor repertoire was used to gauge amplification bias, and whatever bias remained was removed computationally. From the authors' description of their analysis: After raw reads were preprocessed to remove errors, the CDR3 was defined following IMGT conventions as running from the conserved cysteine to phenylalanine. To get clonality, Shannon entropy was normalized by log2 of the number of productive unique TCRs and the result was subtracted from 1. Scalp TCRbeta sequences were cross-referenced with sorted blood CD4 and CD8 repertoires so that the CD4 or CD8 identity of scalp clones could be inferred. TCRdb holds this immuneACCESS table with in-frame rearrangements only. Some clones are missing; in checked studies, unresolved V genes explain under half, and the rest has no known cause. V and J calls and clone size are those listed in that table; D and trimming were worked out from the DNA. Recorded for this sample are fewer than 100,000 clones; 70% to 85% of them occurred a single time. The ten biggest clones cover around 15% of the sample.

Per the publication, the treatment or condition label means: oral pan-JAK inhibitor, 5-10 mg twice daily. Lesional scalp punch biopsies and peripheral blood were collected from alopecia areata patients. After PBMCs were isolated by density centrifugation and stained for CD3, CD4 and CD8, a FACSAria was used to sort CD4+ and CD8+ T cells. Details on this clone: This receptor's antigen is unknown. No base qualities exist here, and no much larger clone lies one base off it. In the same sample, other DNA sequences code for this CDR3.

CDR3 length: 14 amino acids, cysteine to phenylalanine. The retained sequence is limited to the CDR3, 42 bases, with the frame set at the first base. CDR1 and CDR2 were assigned from the germline V gene (reference sequence) as LNHDA and SQIVND. V loses 5 bases, J loses 2 bases, and the germline ends lie 12 bases apart. General study outcomes and caveats: The treated cohort was small, with a single nonresponder, so links between baseline CD8+ expansion and response need larger studies. Lesional scalp, especially in alopecia totalis/universalis, showed higher clonality and more expanded CD8+ clones than normal scalp, suggesting antigenic drive. TCR sequences shared between patients were less clear than in mice, possibly partly because of HLA diversity in the patient population. Scalp TCR repertoire analysis is complicated because resident alphabeta T cells in normal human skin are also sequenced, whereas mouse skin is dominated by gammadelta T cells. During tofacitinib treatment, many expanded lesional clones remained in scalp and blood, and this persistence may partly explain relapse after treatment is stopped. With tofacitinib, both scalp clonality and the number of expanded CD8+ clones among the top 100 scalp clones went down significantly.

The receptor comes from a human donor with alopecia areata. This specimen consisted of CD8+ T cells sorted from blood, obtained at approximately week 42, from a patient treated with tofacitinib. The rearrangement combines TRBV19 with TRBJ1-2; TRBD1 is a possible D gene, resting on 6 matching bases. Here is the DNA: TGTGCCAGTAGTCCAAGGACAGCGAACTATGGCTACACCTTC. The encoded protein is CASSPRTANYGYTF. Extended through the reference TRBV19 and TRBJ1-2 proteins, this CDR3 yields the full variable domain: DGGITQSPKYLFRKEGQNVTLSCEQNLNHDAMYWYRQDPGQGLRLIYYSQIVNDFQKGDIAEGYSVSREKKESFPLTVTSAQKNPTAFYLCASSPRTANYGYTFGSGTRLTVV.